The next 27 T cell receptor beta chains were all read from a single sample in a study of cytomegalovirus exposure and HLA in healthy donors. With 60 Vbeta and 13 Jbeta primers, the PCR was carried out. Sequencing was performed with immunoSEQ multiplex PCR; in TCRdb, only in-frame clones are kept and a portion is missing. In the table there are 220,000 or so clones, more than 65% of which are singletons. Sequencing used PBMCs. These receptors were obtained from a woman aged 25 to 39 in good health and CMV-seronegative.

A remark on this clone: The germline gene is not matched at one end of the junction; a read error may be the cause. V gene TRBV6-1 combines with J gene TRBJ1-1; D is unresolved. The germline V gene encodes CDR1 MNHNS and CDR2 SASEGT. This CDR3 comprises 14 residues. This CDR3 is CASSQREAATEASF. The CDR3 DNA follows: TGTGCCAGCAGTCAAAGGGAGGCGGCCACTGAAGCTTCCTTT.

The gene calls are TRBV5-8 and TRBJ2-2; 8 bases are a match to TRBD1. Unmatched junction bases numbered 13, after V lost 4 bases and J lost 5 bases. Germline CDR1 SGHTS, CDR2 YDEGEE. This CDR3 has 17 residues. CDR3 in amino acids: CASSTKDRGATTGELFF. In nucleotides, the CDR3 is TGTGCCAGCAGCACAAAAGACAGGGGAGCGACGACCGGGGAGCTGTTTTTT.

This rearrangement joins TRBV13 to TRBJ1-6, with 9 bases fitting TRBD1. J lost 7 bases, V lost 0 bases, and 4 bases had no gene match. Germline CDR1 PRHDT, CDR2 FYEKMQ (reference sequence). The CDR3 is 16 amino acids. CDR3 loop: CASSLGLGQGNSPLHF. For the CDR3, the DNA is TGTGCCAGCAGCTTAGGACTTGGACAGGGGAATTCACCCCTCCACTTT.

The chain employs TRBV19 and TRBJ2-7; D is ambiguous. The V and J ends lost 4 bases and 3 bases respectively, with 4 bases between them. The CDR3 sequence is 11 residues long. From germline, CDR1 is LNHDA and CDR2 SQIVND (reference sequence). CDR3: CASSSSYEQYF. The CDR3 DNA is TGTGCCAGTAGTAGCAGCTACGAGCAGTACTTC.

V and J are TRBV11-3 and TRBJ2-2, with D tentatively TRBD2 (6 bases). V was shortened by 5 bases and J by 4 bases, with 11 bases between the two germline ends. This CDR3 comprises 14 residues. Germline-derived CDR1 and CDR2 are SGHNT and YENEEA. CDR3 loop: CASSLRDSTGELFF. In DNA, the CDR3 is TGTGCCAGCAGCCTCCGGGACTCCACCGGGGAGCTGTTTTTT. Combining the CDR3 with reference TRBV11-3 and TRBJ2-2 gives the whole variable domain EAGVVQSPRYKIIEKKQPVAFWCNPISGHNTLYWYLQNLGQGPELLIRYENEEAVDDSQLPKDRFSAERLKGVDSTLKIQPAELGDSAVYLCASSLRDSTGELFFGEGSRLTVL.

The rearrangement uses TRBV4-1 and TRBJ1-1; 7 bases align to TRBD1. Germline V gene data show CDR1 as MGHRA and CDR2 as YSYEKL. The CDR3 spans 16 residues. V trimming: 4 bases; J trimming: 0 bases; junction bases outside the gene matches: 8. This CDR3 reads CASSPGRQGMNTEAFF. The CDR3 DNA reads as TGCGCCAGCAGCCCGGGGAGACAGGGAATGAACACTGAAGCTTTCTTT.

The chain links TRBV5-4 to TRBJ1-1; D remains unclear. The germline V gene has CDR1 SGHNT and CDR2 YYREEE (reference sequence). V shed 7 bases and J shed 3 bases, with 16 bases lying between them. This CDR3 comprises 14 residues. The CDR3 DNA sequence: TGTGCCAGCTCCAATCTACGAGATTACACTGAAGCTTTCTTT. Protein sequence: CASSNLRDYTEAFF.

The chain links TRBV6-5 to TRBJ1-1, with D perhaps matching TRBD1 (5 bases). Trimming pared 7 bases from V and 8 bases from J, leaving 17 bases between. Germline V gene sequence: CDR1 MNHEY, CDR2 SVGAGI. The CDR3 is made up of 13 amino acids. CDR3 sequence: CASTQRQSQEAFF. As DNA, the CDR3 is TGTGCCAGCACCCAACGACAGTCCCAGGAAGCTTTCTTT.

This chain links TRBV10-3 with TRBJ1-2, with 7 positions matching TRBD1. The CDR3 has 14 residues. Germline V gives CDR1 ENHRY, CDR2 SYGVKD. V shed 8 bases, J shed 5 bases, and the junction held 11 bases outside the gene matches. This CDR3 is CAIGQVLDRYGYTF. The DNA for the CDR3 is TGTGCCATCGGACAGGTCCTGGATCGGTATGGCTACACCTTC.

The chain links TRBV11-1 to TRBJ2-1, with D perhaps matching TRBD2 (6 bases). Per the germline V gene, CDR1 is SGHAT and CDR2 is FQDESV (reference sequence). This CDR3 has 13 amino acids. Deletions cut 8 bases from V and 7 bases from J, with 15 bases between. CDR3 sequence: CASEDYPGNEQFF. CDR3 nucleotide sequence: TGTGCCAGCGAGGACTACCCTGGGAATGAGCAGTTCTTC.

The V gene is TRBV27, the J gene TRBJ2-2; D is unresolved. The CDR3 has 15 residues. CDR1 MNHEY and CDR2 SMNVEV come from the germline V gene (reference sequence). Trimming took off 0 bases at V and 5 bases at J, with 10 bases between the two ends. The CDR3 coding sequence is TGTGCCAGCAGTTTATCCCGACTTCTAACCGGGGAGCTGTTTTTT. Amino acid sequence: CASSLSRLLTGELFF.

The J gene is TRBJ2-7, the V gene TRBV4-1; TRBD1 matches at 8 bases. The CDR3 spans 14 residues. V was pared by 3 bases and J by 5 bases, with 6 bases of the junction left unmatched. CDR1 is MGHRA and CDR2 is YSYEKL in the germline V gene. This CDR3 reads CASSHPGQVNEQYF. In nucleotides, the CDR3 is TGCGCCAGCAGCCACCCGGGACAGGTAAACGAGCAGTACTTC.

This rearrangement joins TRBV10-2 to TRBJ1-6; no clear D. The CDR3 spans 16 residues. V was trimmed by 4 bases and J by 0 bases, leaving 10 bases between them. CDR1 and CDR2 (germline): WSHSY, SAAADI. CDR3 nucleotides: TGCGCCAGCAGTGTCCCCGGGAACTCCTATAATTCACCCCTCCACTTT. Its protein is CASSVPGNSYNSPLHF.

This clone was observed a few times. The chain combines TRBV19 with TRBJ1-4; D remains unclear. V gave up 6 bases and J gave up 0 bases, with 8 bases separating them. The CDR3 is 14 residues long. From germline, CDR1 is LNHDA and CDR2 SQIVND (reference sequence). For the CDR3, the DNA is TGTGCCAGTAGGTTGGGCGCAACTAATGAAAAACTGTTTTTT. Translating gives CASRLGATNEKLFF.

The chain carries TRBV25-1 and TRBJ1-1; 7 bases map to TRBD1. The CDR3 extends over 15 amino acids. V trimming: 1 base; J trimming: 2 bases; junction bases outside the gene matches: 4. Germline values: CDR1 MGHDK, CDR2 SYGVNS. CDR3 in amino acids: CASSESRGLNTEAFF. The CDR3 DNA sequence: TGTGCCAGCAGTGAATCTAGGGGGCTCAACACTGAAGCTTTCTTT.

This clone came up once. This chain connects TRBV18 to TRBJ1-4; unclear D gene. Trimming cost V 2 bases and J 1 base, with 11 bases left between them. The CDR3 runs to 16 residues. The germline CDR1 and CDR2 sequences are KGHSH and LQKENI. CDR3: CASSPSGVGTNEKLFF. DNA for the CDR3: TGTGCCAGCTCACCATCCGGGGTTGGAACTAATGAAAAACTGTTTTTT.

This chain links TRBV13 with TRBJ2-3; the D is unclear. The germline V and J ends were trimmed by 3 bases and 2 bases, with 12 bases remaining between them. The CDR3 totals 15 residues. Germline assignment: CDR1 PRHDT and CDR2 FYEKMQ (reference sequence). The CDR3 is CASSFGLLYTDTQYF. CDR3 DNA sequence: TGTGCCAGCAGCTTTGGGCTACTTTACACAGATACGCAGTATTTT.

The V call is TRBV6-5, the J call TRBJ2-1; 7 bases match TRBD2. CDR1 is MNHEY and CDR2 is SVGAGI in the germline V gene. The CDR3 length is 16 residues. Trimming at V came to 0 bases and at J to 4 bases, leaving 6 bases not matched to a gene. CDR3 residues: CASSYSPSGLYNEQFF. Here the CDR3 DNA reads TGTGCCAGCAGTTACTCCCCTAGCGGATTATACAATGAGCAGTTCTTC.

This rearrangement joins TRBV5-4 to TRBJ2-5, with a possible D match to TRBD2 (6 bases). Trimming pared 5 bases from V and 5 bases from J, leaving 19 bases between. Germline values: CDR1 SGHNT, CDR2 YYREEE (reference sequence). The CDR3 contains 15 residues. The DNA for the CDR3 is TGTGCCAGCAGTGCCTTCGGGGGTTCGGTGGAGACCCAGTACTTC. As protein: CASSAFGGSVETQYF.

The CDR3 sequence is CASSVTGGTGEQYF. The CDR3 DNA reads TGTGCCAGCAGTGTTACAGGGGGCACGGGGGAGCAGTACTTC. The rearrangement links TRBV6-5 to TRBJ2-7, with 9 nucleotides matching TRBD1. There are 14 residues in the CDR3. J was trimmed by 7 bases and V by 5 bases; bases with no gene match: 9. The germline V gene encodes CDR1 MNHEY and CDR2 SVGAGI.

The gene calls are TRBV6-1 and TRBJ2-2; D call uncertain. Germline V CDR1 and CDR2: MNHNS, SASEGT. Trimming removed 2 bases from V and 3 bases from J, with 7 bases in between. The CDR3 extends over 14 amino acids. The CDR3 DNA reads TGTGCCAGCAGTGAAATTCGAGACACCGGGGAGCTGTTTTTT. Translation gives CASSEIRDTGELFF.

About this clone itself: The junction departs from germline at one end; a sequencing error may be responsible. The chain joins TRBV29-1 to TRBJ2-7; D might be TRBD1 or TRBD2, each matching 8 bases. CDR1 SQVTM and CDR2 ANQGSEA come from the germline V gene. There are 12 residues in the CDR3. The CDR3 loop is CGVGQGGGKQYF. CDR3 bases: TGCGGCGTTGGACAGGGCGGGGGGAAGCAGTACTTC.

This clone showed up just a few times. The chain uses TRBV2 and TRBJ2-1, with D tentatively TRBD2 (5 bases). V shed 5 bases and J shed 4 bases, with 12 bases lying between them. CDR3 length equals 14 residues. Germline CDR1 and CDR2: SNHLY and FYNNEI. The CDR3, as DNA: TGTGCCAGCAGTTATCGGGGAGAATACAATGAGCAGTTCTTC. Translated: CASSYRGEYNEQFF.

The V and J genes are TRBV5-4 and TRBJ1-6, with D tentatively TRBD1 (5 bases). CDR3 length: 14 residues. V was trimmed by 0 bases and J by 10 bases, leaving 11 bases between them. The germline gives CDR1 SGHNT, CDR2 YYREEE (reference sequence). The CDR3 sequence is CASSLGQPESPLHF. CDR3 DNA sequence: TGTGCCAGCAGCTTGGGACAGCCGGAGTCACCCCTCCACTTT.

The J gene is TRBJ2-3, the V gene TRBV11-3; 9 bases are shared with TRBD2. Germline V gene data show CDR1 as SGHNT and CDR2 as YENEEA. CDR3 size: 18 residues. J gave up 2 bases and V 1 base, and 10 bases lay outside the gene matches. In DNA, the CDR3 is TGTGCCAGCAGCTTAGGTTTATTTGTGGGACTAGCCACAGATACGCAGTATTTT. Translating gives CASSLGLFVGLATDTQYF.

The CDR3 spells CASSYGGRTEAFF. CDR3 sequence (DNA): TGTGCCAGCAGTTACGGAGGAAGGACTGAAGCTTTCTTT. This rearrangement joins TRBV6-5 to TRBJ1-1; D is undetermined. The CDR3 loop spans 13 amino acids. Trimming took 2 bases from V and 5 from J, leaving 9 bases between them. The germline CDR1 and CDR2 sequences are MNHEY and SVGAGI.

The chain carries TRBV5-4 and TRBJ2-5; possible D gene TRBD2, 5 bases. The V and J ends lost 0 bases and 9 bases respectively, with 6 bases between them. This CDR3 region has 11 residues. CDR1 is SGHNT and CDR2 is YYREEE in the germline V gene (reference sequence). In DNA, the CDR3 is TGTGCCAGCAGCTTGGGGCGGGCCCAGTACTTC. Amino acid sequence: CASSLGRAQYF.